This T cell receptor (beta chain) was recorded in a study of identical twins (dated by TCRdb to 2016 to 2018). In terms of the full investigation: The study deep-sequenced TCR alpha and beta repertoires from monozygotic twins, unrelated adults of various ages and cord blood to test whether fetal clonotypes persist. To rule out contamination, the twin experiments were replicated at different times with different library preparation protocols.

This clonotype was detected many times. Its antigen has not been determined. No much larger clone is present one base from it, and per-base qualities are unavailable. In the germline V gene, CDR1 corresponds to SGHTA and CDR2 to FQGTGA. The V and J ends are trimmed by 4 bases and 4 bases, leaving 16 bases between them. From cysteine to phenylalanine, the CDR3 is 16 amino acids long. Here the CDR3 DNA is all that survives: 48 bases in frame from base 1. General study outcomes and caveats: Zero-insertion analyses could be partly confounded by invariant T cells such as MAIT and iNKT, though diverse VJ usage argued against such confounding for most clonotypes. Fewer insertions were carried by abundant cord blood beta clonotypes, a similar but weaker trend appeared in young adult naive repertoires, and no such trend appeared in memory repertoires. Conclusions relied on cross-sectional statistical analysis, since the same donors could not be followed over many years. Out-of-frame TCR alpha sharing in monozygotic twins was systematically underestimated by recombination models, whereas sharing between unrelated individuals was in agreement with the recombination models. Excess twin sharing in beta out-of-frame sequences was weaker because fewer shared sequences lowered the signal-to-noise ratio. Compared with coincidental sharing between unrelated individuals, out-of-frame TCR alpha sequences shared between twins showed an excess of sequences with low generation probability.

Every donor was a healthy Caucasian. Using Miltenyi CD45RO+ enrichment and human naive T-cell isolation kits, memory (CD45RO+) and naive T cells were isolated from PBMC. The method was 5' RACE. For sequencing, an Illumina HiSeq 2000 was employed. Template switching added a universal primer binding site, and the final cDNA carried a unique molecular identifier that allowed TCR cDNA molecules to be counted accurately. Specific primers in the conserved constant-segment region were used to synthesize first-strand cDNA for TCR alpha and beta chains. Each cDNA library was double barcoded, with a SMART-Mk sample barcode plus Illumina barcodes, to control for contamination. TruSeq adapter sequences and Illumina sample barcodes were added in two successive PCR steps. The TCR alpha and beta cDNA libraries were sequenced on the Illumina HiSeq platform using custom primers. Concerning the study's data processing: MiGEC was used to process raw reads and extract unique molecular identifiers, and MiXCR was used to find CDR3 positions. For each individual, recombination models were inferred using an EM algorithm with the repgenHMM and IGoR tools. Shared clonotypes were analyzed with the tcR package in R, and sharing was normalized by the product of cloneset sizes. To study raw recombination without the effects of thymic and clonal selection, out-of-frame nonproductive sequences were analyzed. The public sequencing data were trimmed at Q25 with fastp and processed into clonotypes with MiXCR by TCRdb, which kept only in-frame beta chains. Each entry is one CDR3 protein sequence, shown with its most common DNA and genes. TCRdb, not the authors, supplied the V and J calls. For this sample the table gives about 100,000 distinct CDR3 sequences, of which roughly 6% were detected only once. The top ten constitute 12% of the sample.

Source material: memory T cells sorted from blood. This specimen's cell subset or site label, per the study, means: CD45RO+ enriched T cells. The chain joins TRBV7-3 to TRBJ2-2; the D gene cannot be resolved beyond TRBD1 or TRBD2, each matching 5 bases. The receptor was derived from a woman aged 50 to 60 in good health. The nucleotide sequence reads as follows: TGTGCCAGCAGCTCCACCTCCGGGACGGGCACCGGGGAGCTGTTTTTT. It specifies CASSSTSGTGTGELFF.